The 10 T cell receptor gamma chains listed next were all sequenced from one sample in a study of gamma-delta chains in newborns, infants, children. With CATT, TCRdb re-called clones from the reads. The sample shows about 850 gamma-chain clones, under 2.5% of them seen only once. The sequenced sample was blood. These TCRs come from a child who was a newborn, infant or young child, either healthy, febrile or measles-vaccinated (not recorded which).

This clone came up a few times. TCRdb has a much larger clone's protein, which differs at residue 13 from the translation of this DNA, likely because of a read error; what is shown is the protein translated from the DNA. The chain uses TRGV9 and TRGJP. Germline values: CDR1 GITISATS, CDR2 ISYDGTV (reference sequence). This CDR3 has 15 residues. The DNA of the CDR3 is TGTGCCTTGTGGGGGTATCGGTTGGGCAAAAAAATCAGGGTATTT. Translation: CALWGYRLGKKIRVF.

This clone was recorded a few times. The mismatch at residue 13 between this DNA's translation and the TCRdb protein of a much larger clone likely reflects a read error; the protein shown is translated from the DNA. The chain uses TRGV9 and TRGJP. In germline, CDR1 is GITISATS, CDR2 ISYDGTV (reference sequence). This CDR3 region has 15 residues. CDR3 sequence reads: CALWGYRLGKKIEVF. DNA for the CDR3: TGTGCCTTGTGGGGGTATCGGTTGGGCAAAAAAATCGAGGTATTT.

This clone has more than one count but fewer than ten. A read error is likely here: a far larger clone is one base away. V and J are TRGV4 and TRGJ1 or TRGJ2. The CDR3 is 10 amino acids. Trimming at V came to 4 bases and at J to 16 bases, leaving 10 bases not matched to a gene. Germline V lookup: CDR1 EGSTGY, CDR2 YDSYTSSV. CDR3 bases: TGTGCCACCTGGGACGGGCGTTACCTCTTT. Its translation: CATWDGRYLF.

In the case of this clone: A read error may explain this, as a much larger clone is one base away. The sample has other DNA sequences that encode this CDR3 too. The V call is TRGV9, the J call TRGJP1. The CDR3 runs to 15 residues. Per germline, CDR1 GITISATS and CDR2 ISYDGTV (reference sequence). The CDR3 loop is CALWEVHTTGWFKIF. CDR3 coding DNA: TGTGCCCTGTGGGAGGTGCATACCACTGGTTGGTTCAAGATATTT.

This clone was found a few times. A read error is likely here: a far larger clone is one base away. The chain is built from TRGV4 and TRGJ1 or TRGJ2. Looked up from germline, CDR1 is EGSTGY and CDR2 is YDSYTSSV. The CDR3 sequence is 14 residues long. In DNA, the CDR3 is TGTACCACCTGGGATGGGCCGAATTATTATAAGAAACTCTTT. This encodes CTTWDGPNYYKKLF.

About this clone itself: A read error is the likely source, as a far larger clone sits one nucleotide away. This chain connects TRGV4 to TRGJ1 or TRGJ2. The CDR3 spans 13 residues. Germline V gives CDR1 EGSTGY, CDR2 YDSYTSSV. The CDR3 loop is CATWDDHYYKKLF. The CDR3 DNA is TGTGCCACCTGGGACGATCATTATTACAAGAAACTCTTT.

This clone is termed large. This chain joins TRGV4 and TRGJ1 or TRGJ2. J lost 2 bases, V lost 5 bases, and 3 bases had no gene match. Germline CDR1 EGSTGY, CDR2 YDSYTSSV. This CDR3 spans 12 amino acids. The CDR3 sequence: CATWGYYYKKLF. Written as DNA, the CDR3 is TGTGCCACCTGGGGGTATTATTATAAGAAACTCTTT.

The table lists this clone with a few counts. TCRdb's entry gives the protein of a much larger clone, which mismatches this DNA's translation at residue 4, likely from a read error; the protein reported here is translated from the DNA. The chain recombines TRGV9 with TRGJ1 or TRGJ2. CDR3 length: 11 amino acids. Per germline, CDR1 GITISATS and CDR2 ISYDGTV (reference sequence). The CDR3 DNA reads as TGTGCCTTGCGGGAGAACGAGAAGAAACTCTTT. Translated: CALRENEKKLF.

This clone was recorded a few times. Translating this DNA gives a protein that differs at residue 6 from the TCRdb one, which belongs to a much larger clone; a read error is likely, and the protein shown is this translation. The rearrangement joins TRGV9 to TRGJP. The trim removed 3 bases at V and 10 bases at J, leaving 9 bases unmatched. CDR1 is GITISATS, CDR2 ISYDGTV, per germline (reference sequence). The CDR3 extends over 16 amino acids. The CDR3 DNA follows: TGTGCCTTGTGGGAGATGCACGGTTTGGGCAAAAAAATCAAGGTATTT. As protein: CALWEMHGLGKKIKVF.

This clone was picked up a small number of times. The protein given by TCRdb reflects a much larger clone and differs at residue 7 from this DNA's translation, likely from a read error; the protein shown is the DNA's translation. This CDR3 is CATWDRRHYKKLF. The CDR3 coding sequence is TGTGCCACCTGGGATAGGCGGCATTATAAGAAACTCTTT. V usage is TRGV8 and J usage is TRGJ1 or TRGJ2. Germline V gives CDR1 VENAVY, CDR2 YDSYNSRV. The CDR3 loop spans 13 amino acids. The trim removed 0 bases at V and 5 bases at J, leaving 4 bases unmatched.